This is a list of T cell receptor beta chains from one sample in a study of blood T cell repertoires in COVID-19. Produced via immunoSEQ multiplex PCR; TCRdb's table is partial and in-frame only. The table shows about 280,000 clones, with around 90% occurring only once. Sequencing was carried out using peripheral blood. All receptors derive from a woman aged 40 to 50 who had recovered from COVID-19. Both conserved end residues are part of each CDR3. The D gene is left open where the match is weak.

CDR3 DNA | CDR3 protein | J gene | D gene | V gene
TGTGCCAGCAGCTTCCCGGGTTGGGAGACCCAGTACTTC | CASSFPGWETQYF | TRBJ2-5 | . | TRBV11-3
TGTGCCAGCAGCCACCTAGTACGGGAGCAGTTCTTC | CASSHLVREQFF | TRBJ2-1 | . | TRBV3-1/TRBV3-2
TGTGCCAGCAGTTACCCCCTGGGGGAGCTGTTTTTT | CASSYPLGELFF | TRBJ2-2 | . | TRBV6-5
TGTGCCAGCAACGTAGCGGGAGGGGAGTCAGAGACCCAGTACTTC | CASNVAGGESETQYF | TRBJ2-5 | TRBD2 | TRBV9
TGTGCCATCAGTGTTTCCGGCGGGAGCTCCTACAATGAGCAGTTCTTC | CAISVSGGSSYNEQFF | TRBJ2-1 | TRBD2 | TRBV10-3
TGTGCCATCAAGTACGGGCAGGGATCGTCCCTAAACTATGGCTACACCTTC | CAIKYGQGSSLNYGYTF | TRBJ1-2 | . | TRBV10-3
TGTGCCAGTAGTCCCCCAGGGGTTGGCTATGGCTACACCTTC | CASSPPGVGYGYTF | TRBJ1-2 | . | TRBV19
TGTGCCAGCGTAGGAACCGGCCGGATCGGGGGCTATGGCTACACCTTC | CASVGTGRIGGYGYTF | TRBJ1-2 | . | TRBV19
TGTGCCAGCAGCGTTCTGGCGGGAGATATTGATACGCAGTATTTT | CASSVLAGDIDTQYF | TRBJ2-3 | TRBD2 | TRBV9
TGTGCCAGCAGTCGGGGGGGATATGGCTACACCTTC | CASSRGGYGYTF | TRBJ1-2 | . | TRBV3-1/TRBV3-2
TGTGCCAGCTCACCACCCTCAGGTCTTGGCGAGCAGTACTTC | CASSPPSGLGEQYF | TRBJ2-7 | . | TRBV18
TGTGCCAGCAGCTCACAACCAGACAGGGGGGCCGAGCAGTACTTC | CASSSQPDRGAEQYF | TRBJ2-7 | TRBD1 | TRBV7-2
TGTGCCAGCAGCCCCGGTCAGGTCGATGAGCAGTTCTTC | CASSPGQVDEQFF | TRBJ2-1 | . | TRBV11-2
TGTGCCAGCAGAAAAGGACTAGCGGGAGGAAGCTCCTACAATGAGCAGTTCTTC | CASRKGLAGGSSYNEQFF | TRBJ2-1 | TRBD2 | TRBV2
TGTGCCTGGGGCTACGGGACTAGCTCTAATGAGCAGTTCTTC | CAWGYGTSSNEQFF | TRBJ2-1 | TRBD2 | TRBV30
TGTGCCAGCAGCCGCGCTAACAGGGACTCACCCCTCCACTTT | CASSRANRDSPLHF | TRBJ1-6 | . | TRBV11-3
TGTGCCAGCCGAGATGGGGGGGACAATGAGCAGTTCTTC | CASRDGGDNEQFF | TRBJ2-1 | TRBD2 | TRBV11-2
TGTGCCTGGAATCTGTTGAAGGGGCGGGAGCAGTTCTTC | CAWNLLKGREQFF | TRBJ2-1 | . | TRBV30
TGTGCCACGGACAGGGGTGACCACCAAGAGACCCAGTACTTC | CATDRGDHQETQYF | TRBJ2-5 | TRBD1 | TRBV10-3